Listed below are T cell receptor beta chains from one sample, sequenced in a study of blood T cell repertoires in COVID-19. Profiled with immunoSEQ multiplex PCR; TCRdb holds only in-frame clones, not every one. The sample lists 310,000 or so clones, over 75% occurring once. Sequencing was done on a sample of PBMCs or T cells enriched from blood (not recorded which). The receptors here all came from a woman aged 40 to 50 who had recovered from COVID-19. Each CDR3 is given with its conserved first and last residue. The D gene is left open where the match is weak. For some rows the clone size is stated as once, few or many, or as a class when expanded; others skip it.

CDR3 protein	CDR3 DNA	V gene	J gene	D gene	clone size
CASSIEQGAIYEQYF	TGTGCCAGTAGTATAGAGCAGGGGGCGATCTACGAGCAGTACTTC	TRBV19	TRBJ2-7	TRBD1	-
CASSFAGNTIYF	TGTGCCAGCAGCTTCGCTGGAAACACCATATATTTT	TRBV11-3	TRBJ1-3	-	few
CSVRGLAGGDTQYF	TGCAGCGTTCGCGGACTAGCGGGAGGGGATACGCAGTATTTT	TRBV29-1	TRBJ2-3	TRBD2	-
CASTPGTSGSGDTQYF	TGTGCCAGCACCCCGGGGACTAGCGGGAGCGGAGATACGCAGTATTTT	TRBV6-2/TRBV6-3	TRBJ2-3	TRBD2	few
CATSDLWTISGRESSYEQYF	TGTGCCACCAGTGATTTATGGACTATTAGCGGGAGGGAATCCTCCTACGAGCAGTACTTC	TRBV24-1	TRBJ2-7	TRBD2	few
CASSLNTQGNTEAFF	TGTGCCAGCAGCTTGAACACCCAGGGGAACACTGAAGCTTTCTTT	TRBV5-4	TRBJ1-1	-	-
CASSLLAGGAKNIQYF	TGTGCCAGCAGTTTATTAGCGGGGGGAGCCAAAAACATTCAGTACTTC	TRBV28	TRBJ2-4	TRBD2	-
CASSSIQLIQRHSGNTIYF	TGTGCCAGCAGCTCCATCCAGCTCATACAGCGGCACTCTGGAAACACCATATATTTT	TRBV6-2/TRBV6-3	TRBJ1-3	-	-
CAISVDSNYGYTF	TGTGCCATCAGTGTGGACAGCAACTATGGCTACACCTTC	TRBV10-3	TRBJ1-2	-	-
CASSQDTPLWGRDYGYTF	TGTGCCAGCAGCCAAGATACCCCTCTTTGGGGCAGGGACTATGGCTACACCTTC	TRBV4-2	TRBJ1-2	-	-
CASSPGTGGSPLHF	TGTGCCAGCTCACCTGGGACAGGGGGTTCACCCCTCCACTTT	TRBV18	TRBJ1-6	TRBD1	-
CASSYGTGDLSYEQYF	TGTGCCAGCAGTTACGGTACAGGGGATTTGTCCTACGAGCAGTACTTC	TRBV6-5	TRBJ2-7	TRBD1	-
CASTGQGGNEQFF	TGTGCCAGCACCGGACAGGGGGGCAATGAGCAGTTCTTC	TRBV27	TRBJ2-1	TRBD1	-
CATGPGQVWEQYF	TGTGCCACCGGGCCGGGACAGGTCTGGGAGCAGTACTTC	TRBV24-1	TRBJ2-7	TRBD1	-
CASSLRASGGILETQYF	TGTGCCAGCAGCCTGAGGGCTAGCGGGGGGATATTGGAGACCCAGTACTTC	TRBV2	TRBJ2-5	TRBD2	-
CASRGQGSANTEAFF	TGTGCCAGCAGGGGACAGGGATCTGCCAACACTGAAGCTTTCTTT	TRBV7-9	TRBJ1-1	TRBD1	-
CASSARDLPPYEQYF	TGTGCCAGCAGTGCCAGGGATCTCCCTCCATACGAGCAGTACTTC	TRBV6-2/TRBV6-3	TRBJ2-7	-	-
CASSLGGGISGANVLTF	TGTGCCAGCAGCTTAGGCGGGGGGATCTCTGGGGCCAACGTCCTGACTTTC	TRBV7-3	TRBJ2-6	TRBD2	-
CASSLAPGVLQETQYF	TGCGCCAGCAGCTTGGCGCCGGGAGTACTCCAAGAGACCCAGTACTTC	TRBV5-1	TRBJ2-5	-	-
CASSSRLAGGQTNTGELFF	TGTGCCAGCAGCTCCAGACTAGCGGGGGGACAAACGAACACCGGGGAGCTGTTTTTT	TRBV7-2	TRBJ2-2	TRBD2	-
CASSQDRLAGAETQYF	TGTGCCAGCAGCCAAGATCGGCTAGCGGGAGCGGAGACCCAGTACTTC	TRBV4-2	TRBJ2-5	TRBD2	-
CSASPGAHYGYTF	TGCAGTGCTAGTCCAGGGGCCCACTATGGCTACACCTTC	TRBV20-1	TRBJ1-2	-	-
CASRGTGKETQYF	TGTGCCAGCAGGGGCACAGGGAAAGAGACCCAGTACTTC	TRBV12-3/TRBV12-4	TRBJ2-5	-	-
CASRLDRIVVQYF	TGTGCCAGCAGGTTGGACAGGATAGTAGTTCAGTACTTC	TRBV2	TRBJ2-4	TRBD1	-
CASSQTPENTEAFF	TGCGCCAGCAGCCAAACACCCGAGAACACTGAAGCTTTCTTT	TRBV4-1	TRBJ1-1	-	-
CSVEDTNEGAYEQYF	TGCAGCGTTGAAGATACGAACGAGGGGGCTTACGAGCAGTACTTC	TRBV29-1	TRBJ2-7	TRBD1	-
CAIQGSGTDTQYF	TGTGCCATCCAGGGGAGCGGCACAGATACGCAGTATTTT	TRBV10-3	TRBJ2-3	-	-
CASSATGSTGELFF	TGTGCCAGCAGTGCGACAGGGAGCACCGGGGAGCTGTTTTTT	TRBV2	TRBJ2-2	TRBD1	-
CAWTHGTITWETQYF	TGTGCCTGGACGCACGGGACTATAACCTGGGAGACCCAGTACTTC	TRBV30	TRBJ2-5	TRBD2	-
CASSVERLAGQVEQFF	TGTGCCAGCAGCGTAGAGAGACTAGCGGGACAGGTTGAGCAGTTCTTC	TRBV9	TRBJ2-1	TRBD2	-
CASSLRGSSGANVLTF	TGTGCCAGCAGTTTAAGAGGGAGCTCTGGGGCCAACGTCCTGACTTTC	TRBV28	TRBJ2-6	-	-
CASSSWGGADTQYF	TGTGCCAGCAGCTCATGGGGGGGAGCAGATACGCAGTATTTT	TRBV7-2	TRBJ2-3	TRBD2	-
CASSLVGGGTGELFF	TGTGCCAGCAGCTTAGTCGGCGGGGGCACCGGGGAGCTGTTTTTT	TRBV11-3	TRBJ2-2	TRBD2	-
CASSQRLAGVDADTQYF	TGTGCCAGCAGCCAACGACTAGCGGGAGTAGACGCAGATACGCAGTATTTT	TRBV3-1/TRBV3-2	TRBJ2-3	TRBD2	-
CASSQGQGSFYGYTF	TGTGCCAGCTCACAAGGACAGGGTTCCTTCTATGGCTACACCTTC	TRBV18	TRBJ1-2	TRBD1	-
CASSLKPGMEFF	TGTGCCAGCAGCTTAAAGCCCGGGATGGAGTTCTTC	TRBV11-3	TRBJ2-1	-	-
CATSPSGINNEQFF	TGTGCCACCAGTCCTAGCGGGATCAACAATGAGCAGTTCTTC	TRBV24-1	TRBJ2-1	TRBD2	-
CASSLSGIYEQYF	TGTGCCAGCAGCTTATCGGGGATCTACGAGCAGTACTTC	TRBV7-6	TRBJ2-7	-	-
CASSQDMSARSTDTQYF	TGCGCCAGCAGCCAAGATATGAGCGCCCGGAGCACAGATACGCAGTATTTT	TRBV4-3	TRBJ2-3	-	-
CASSIPEYGRQVNNEQFF	TGTGCCAGTAGTATCCCAGAATACGGAAGACAGGTCAACAATGAGCAGTTCTTC	TRBV19	TRBJ2-1	-	-
CASSLRPLTTGVSDTQYF	TGTGCCAGCAGTTTAAGGCCCTTAACTACAGGAGTATCAGATACGCAGTATTTT	TRBV11-2	TRBJ2-3	-	-
CASSLAGGIMNTEAFF	TGTGCCAGCTCCCTGGCGGGTGGGATAATGAACACTGAAGCTTTCTTT	TRBV7-2	TRBJ1-1	-	-
CASSSGLAGLSNEQFF	TGTGCCAGTAGTAGCGGACTAGCGGGACTAAGCAATGAGCAGTTCTTC	TRBV19	TRBJ2-1	TRBD2	-